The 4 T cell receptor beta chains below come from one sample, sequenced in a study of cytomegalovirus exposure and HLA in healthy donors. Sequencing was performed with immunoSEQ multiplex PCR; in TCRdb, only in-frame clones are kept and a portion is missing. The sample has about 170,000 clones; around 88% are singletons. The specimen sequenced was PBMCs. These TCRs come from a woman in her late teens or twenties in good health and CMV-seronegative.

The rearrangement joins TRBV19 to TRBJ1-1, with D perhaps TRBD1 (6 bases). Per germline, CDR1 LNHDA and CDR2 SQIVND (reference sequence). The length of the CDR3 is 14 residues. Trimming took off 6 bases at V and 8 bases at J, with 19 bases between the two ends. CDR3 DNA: TGTGCCAGTAGCCCTTCAGACAGGCTAGGGGAAGCTTTCTTT. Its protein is CASSPSDRLGEAFF.

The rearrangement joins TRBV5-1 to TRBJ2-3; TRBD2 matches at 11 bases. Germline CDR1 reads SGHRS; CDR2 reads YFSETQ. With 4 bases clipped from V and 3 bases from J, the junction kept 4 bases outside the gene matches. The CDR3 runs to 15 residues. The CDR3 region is CASSPRTSGTDTQYF. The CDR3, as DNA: TGCGCCAGCAGCCCACGGACTAGCGGGACAGATACGCAGTATTTT.

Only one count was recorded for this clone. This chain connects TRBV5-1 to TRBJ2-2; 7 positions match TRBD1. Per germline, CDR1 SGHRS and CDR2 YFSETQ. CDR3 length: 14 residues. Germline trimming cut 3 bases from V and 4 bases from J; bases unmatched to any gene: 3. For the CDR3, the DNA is TGCGCCAGCAGCTGGACAGGAGCCACCGGGGAGCTGTTTTTT. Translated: CASSWTGATGELFF.

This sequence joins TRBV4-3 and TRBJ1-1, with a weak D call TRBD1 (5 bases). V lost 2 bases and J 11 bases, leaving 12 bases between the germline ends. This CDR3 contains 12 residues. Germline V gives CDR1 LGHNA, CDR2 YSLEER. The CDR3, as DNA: TGCGCCAGCAGCCAACCCCCGGGGGGGGCTTTCTTT. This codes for CASSQPPGGAFF.